These T cell receptor beta chains were read from a single sample in a study of blood T cell repertoires in COVID-19. Profiled with immunoSEQ multiplex PCR; TCRdb holds only in-frame clones, not every one. This table holds about 190,000 clones, 65% to 80% found once. The sequenced sample consisted of PBMCs or T cells enriched from blood (not recorded which). The receptors come from a woman between 50 and 59 years old with acute COVID-19. The CDR3 runs from the conserved cysteine through the conserved F or W. Clone sizes are given selectively: once, few, many, or a class where the clone is expanded.

V,size,CDR3
TRBV5-4,-,CASSLAQSWGTGPGELFF
TRBV5-4,-,CASSNPGQGDRPLHF
TRBV5-1,-,CASSTTGNDYGYTF
TRBV5-1,-,CASSLVGGASETQYF
TRBV3-1/TRBV3-2,-,CASSQDAGNTIYF
TRBV5-6,-,CASRFRGTGNTIYF
TRBV24-1,-,CATRGGSGNTIYF
TRBV4-1,-,CASSRSGIAASGDQETQYF
TRBV7-9,-,CASSSPDHGYTF
TRBV5-4,-,CASSLSPTGGYGYTF
TRBV5-1,-,CASTRDNSNTEAFF
TRBV7-2,once,CASSPRDRGFNYGYTF
TRBV6-5,-,CASSPGWGQPQHF
TRBV7-2,-,CASRLTGKLNTEAFF
TRBV5-1,once,CASSLVGQGVDNEQFF
TRBV28,-,CASSFGGSDITDTQYF
TRBV19,-,CASSIEGGRTGELFF
TRBV4-2,once,CASSQEGLDRDYYGYTF
TRBV24-1,-,CATRGGEEKGYTF
TRBV7-2,few,CASSSRVSSYNSPLHF
TRBV6-2/TRBV6-3,-,CASSYGSAESEKLFF
TRBV11-2,-,CASSLVRGRDEKLFF
TRBV6-2/TRBV6-3,-,CASSYSWWGGTDTQYF
TRBV6-5,-,CASSFRQGKDYGYTF
TRBV4-2,-,CASSRLYWEGQAPETQYF
TRBV7-2,-,CASSRGGVEPQHF
TRBV4-2,-,CASSHRQGNTEAFF
TRBV2,-,CASSVNRDNQPQHF
TRBV4-1,-,CASSQGDRDTGELFF
TRBV7-9,once,CASSLGQAQHF
TRBV6-2/TRBV6-3,-,CASSSPILGRGVQGDTQYF
TRBV3-1/TRBV3-2,-,CASSQATGSYGYTF
TRBV7-9,-,CASSLVQGVSEQFF
TRBV30,-,CAWSGDRNTEAFF
TRBV23-1,-,CASSRYLRGFWNEQFF
TRBV2,-,CASGETGASGYTF
TRBV5-6,few,CASSVDRGTLYYGYTF
TRBV5-1,-,CASHRGTGANVLTF
TRBV28,-,CASSWANEQFF
TRBV28,few,CASSSGLYNQPQHF
TRBV18,few,CASSPRLSGGQETQYF
TRBV6-5,-,CASSRISLGETQYF
TRBV18,-,CASRLSGGISTDTQYF
TRBV24-1,-,CATSEGTGKDEAFF
TRBV7-2,-,CASSPSGQNYGYTF
TRBV6-6,-,CASSPRTGVRVTDTQYF
TRBV5-1,-,CASSTITGGLSYGYTF
TRBV5-8,-,CASSLSGTGGNTIYF
TRBV7-2,-,CASSLNRARGEAFF
TRBV25-1,-,CASSSQGASGELFF